This T cell receptor beta chain originates from a study of blood T cell repertoires in COVID-19. The table came from immunoSEQ multiplex PCR; TCRdb's copy has only in-frame clones and leaves some out. This table has fewer than 450,000 clones, 88% appearing once. Those enrolled, adults aged roughly 18 to 90 years, came from about two dozen US areas. The V and J ends lost 1 base and 7 bases, in that order; junction bases with no gene match: 7. Germline lookup yields CDR1 MGHRA and CDR2 YSYEKL. The CDR3 is 16 residues long. The clonotype was recovered from a young woman who had recovered from COVID-19. Sample: PBMCs or T cells enriched from blood (not recorded which). This chain uses TRBV4-1 with TRBJ1-2; TRBD1 aligns across 12 bases. The CDR3 DNA reads TGCGCCAGCAGCCAAGTAATCGGGACAGGGGGCCTTGGCTACACCTTC. Residues: CASSQVIGTGGLGYTF.